Below, 24 T cell receptor beta chains from the same sample are listed, as sequenced in a study of shared clonotypes between healthy human individuals. TCRdb's copy holds only in-frame clones and misses some; the assay was immunoSEQ multiplex PCR. The repertoire holds fewer than 700,000 clones, with just over 75% as singletons. The specimen was PBMCs. All receptors come from a woman aged 40-49 years in good health. Some clones in this sample may be carry-over from other donors' samples.

About this clone: Just one base apart from a much larger clone, this may be a read error. The J gene is TRBJ2-3, the V gene TRBV25-1; 7 nucleotides line up with TRBD2. After removal of 5 bases from V and 2 bases from J, the junction contained 7 bases not matched to a gene. The CDR3 runs 15 residues. From germline, CDR1 is MGHDK and CDR2 SYGVNS. The CDR3 sequence: CASSSRLADTDTQYF. The CDR3 DNA sequence: TGTGCCAGCAGTTCTAGACTAGCAGACACAGATACGCAGTATTTT.

This chain joins TRBV7-9 and TRBJ2-2; a possible D gene is TRBD2 (5 bases). Germline V CDR1 and CDR2: SEHNR, FQNEAQ (reference sequence). The CDR3 is made up of 15 amino acids. Trimming left V 5 bases short and J 1 base short, with 11 bases between. The CDR3 is CASSLRRMNTGELFF. The DNA for the CDR3 is TGTGCCAGCAGCCTCCGGAGGATGAACACCGGGGAGCTGTTTTTT.

The gene calls are TRBV9 and TRBJ2-7; the D is unclear. The germline V and J ends were trimmed by 3 bases and 3 bases, with 19 bases remaining between them. CDR1 is SGDLS, CDR2 YYNGEE, per germline. This CDR3 region has 16 residues. CDR3 sequence reads: CASSAPGKASLYEQYF. CDR3 nucleotide sequence: TGTGCCAGCAGCGCTCCTGGAAAGGCGTCCCTCTACGAGCAGTACTTC. Supplemented by reference TRBV9 and TRBJ2-7, the full variable domain reads DSGVTQTPKHLITATGQRVTLRCSPRSGDLSVYWYQQSLDQGLQFLIQYYNGEERAKGNILERFSAQQFPDLHSELNLSSLELGDSALYFCASSAPGKASLYEQYFGPGTRLTVT.

The chain employs TRBV5-1 and TRBJ2-6; D gene ambiguous. The CDR3 is 18 residues long. The V end lost 6 bases, the J end lost 0 bases, and 19 bases lay between the germline ends. Germline V gene sequence: CDR1 SGHRS, CDR2 YFSETQ. CDR3 protein: CASTPRATESSGANVLTF. For the CDR3, the DNA is TGCGCCAGCACTCCCCGGGCCACCGAAAGCTCTGGGGCCAACGTCCTGACTTTC.

V gene TRBV27 combines with J gene TRBJ1-5; 7 bases are a match to TRBD1. Per germline, CDR1 MNHEY and CDR2 SMNVEV (reference sequence). The J segment lost 9 bases and the V segment lost 2 bases, leaving 7 bases of the junction unmatched. The CDR3 contains 14 residues. The CDR3 is CASSLGDSYWPQHF. In DNA form, the CDR3 reads TGTGCCAGCAGTTTAGGGGACAGTTATTGGCCCCAGCATTTT.

As for this clone: Other DNA sequences in the sample encode the same CDR3. The chain is built from TRBV5-1 and TRBJ2-5; D ambiguous. The germline V gene encodes CDR1 SGHRS and CDR2 YFSETQ. The ends were cut back, 0 bases at V and 5 bases at J, with 8 bases in the middle. This CDR3 spans 13 amino acids. Here the CDR3 reads CASSLGVAETQYF. In nucleotides, the CDR3 is TGCGCCAGCAGCTTGGGAGTGGCGGAGACCCAGTACTTC.

This clone appeared once. For the CDR3, the DNA is TGTGCCAGCACGCGGGGGGAGCAGTACTTC. It codes for CASTRGEQYF. The rearrangement joins TRBV28 to TRBJ2-7, with 7 positions matching TRBD2. The V segment lost 7 bases and the J segment 7 bases; nucleotides outside the gene matches: 1. This CDR3 contains 10 residues. Germline V gene sequence: CDR1 MDHEN, CDR2 SYDVKM.

The V and J genes are TRBV28 and TRBJ2-5; D remains ambiguous. Per germline, CDR1 MDHEN and CDR2 SYDVKM. The CDR3 extends over 14 amino acids. V dropped 2 bases and J dropped 5 bases, with 12 bases sitting between them. Written as DNA, the CDR3 is TGTGCCAGCAGTTTAGGTCGCACCGGGGAGACCCAGTACTTC. This sequence encodes CASSLGRTGETQYF. The entire variable domain, with the rest obtained from reference TRBV28 and TRBJ2-5, is as follows: DVKVTQSSRYLVKRTGEKVFLECVQDMDHENMFWYRQDPGLGLRLIYFSYDVKMKEKGDIPEGYSVSREKKERFSLILESASTNQTSMYLCASSLGRTGETQYFGPGTRLLVL.

There are a few counts of this clone. The rearrangement uses TRBV29-1 and TRBJ1-1; maybe TRBD1 (5 bases). Trimming shortened V by 7 bases and J by 4 bases, and 13 bases separated the two germline ends. Per germline, CDR1 SQVTM and CDR2 ANQGSEA. CDR3 length: 12 amino acids. CDR3 sequence reads: CSASGIGTEAFF. In nucleotides, the CDR3 is TGCAGCGCATCAGGGATAGGCACTGAAGCTTTCTTT.

Only one count was recorded for this clone. The J gene is TRBJ2-3, the V gene TRBV12-5, with 13 bases lining up with TRBD2. V gave up 1 base and J gave up 4 bases; unmatched junction bases: 5. This CDR3 has 17 amino acids. CDR1 is LGHNT, CDR2 FRNRAP, per germline. The CDR3: CASGLAGLAGWSDTQYF. The CDR3, as DNA: TGTGCTAGTGGTTTGGCGGGACTAGCGGGATGGTCAGATACGCAGTATTTT.

The rearrangement links TRBV6-4 to TRBJ2-3; unclear D gene. CDR3 length equals 13 residues. Germline V lookup: CDR1 MRHNA, CDR2 SNTAGT. Trimming removed 1 base from V and 7 bases from J, with 9 bases in between. The CDR3 spells CASSDWPLNTQYF. The CDR3 DNA is TGTGCCAGCAGTGACTGGCCACTCAATACGCAGTATTTT.

This clone was detected once. The V and J genes are TRBV4-2 and TRBJ1-2; D call uncertain. The germline V and J ends were trimmed by 3 bases and 2 bases, with 10 bases remaining between them. CDR3 length equals 14 residues. CDR1 LGHNA and CDR2 YNFKEQ come from the germline V gene. This CDR3 is CASSQSSGNYGYTF. CDR3 nucleotide sequence: TGTGCCAGCAGCCAGAGCTCCGGAAACTATGGCTACACCTTC.

In this sample, this clone turned up many times. This chain uses TRBV15 with TRBJ2-1; the match to TRBD2 covers 8 bases. Germline lookup yields CDR1 LNHNV and CDR2 YYDKDF (reference sequence). J was trimmed by 9 bases and V by 3 bases; bases with no gene match: 4. CDR3 length: 13 residues. CDR3 bases: TGTGCCACCAGCAGCCGGACTAGCAGTGAGCAGTTCTTC. It is translated as CATSSRTSSEQFF.

V gene TRBV4-3 combines with J gene TRBJ2-5; D unresolved. Trimming stripped 0 bases from V and 5 bases from J, with 22 bases between. CDR3 length: 18 amino acids. Germline-derived CDR1 and CDR2 are LGHNA and YSLEER. The CDR3 is CASSQELLSGRPWETQYF. The CDR3 DNA reads as TGCGCCAGCAGCCAAGAATTGCTGTCTGGCAGGCCGTGGGAGACCCAGTACTTC.

The chain combines TRBV14 with TRBJ1-6; no firm D call. There are 13 residues in the CDR3. The V end was cut by 6 bases, the J end by 9 bases, with 12 bases between. Germline V gives CDR1 SGHDN, CDR2 FVKESK. CDR3 sequence (DNA): TGTGCCAGCAGTCTACAGCGTGGTTCACCCCTCCACTTT. It translates to CASSLQRGSPLHF.

This clone was counted a single time. J is TRBJ1-3 and V is TRBV16; D remains ambiguous. V lost 0 bases to trimming and J lost 0 bases, with 9 bases between them. The CDR3 length is 16 residues. Looked up from germline, CDR1 is KGHSY and CDR2 is FQNENV. CDR3 coding DNA: TGTGCCAGCAGCCAATCTAGACGGAGCTCTGGAAACACCATATATTTT. Translated, it gives CASSQSRRSSGNTIYF. Supplemented by reference TRBV16 and TRBJ1-3, the full variable domain reads GEEVAQTPKHLVRGEGQKAKLYCAPIKGHSYVFWYQQVLKNEFKFLISFQNENVFDETGMPKERFSAKCLPNSPCSLEIQATKLEDSAVYFCASSQSRRSSGNTIYFGEGSWLTVV.

This clone was counted between two and nine times. This rearrangement joins TRBV6-4 to TRBJ2-6; D is uncertain. Trimming left V 0 bases short and J 1 base short, with 4 bases between. This CDR3 has 15 residues. Germline V gene lookup returns CDR1 MRHNA and CDR2 SNTAGT. In nucleotides, the CDR3 is TGTGCCAGCAGTGACTCGTCGTCTGGGGCCAACGTCCTGACTTTC. It is translated as CASSDSSSGANVLTF.

This chain uses TRBV28 with TRBJ2-7, with D tentatively TRBD2 (6 bases). CDR1 MDHEN and CDR2 SYDVKM come from the germline V gene. CDR3 length: 15 residues. Trimming shortened V by 6 bases and J by 2 bases, and 17 bases separated the two germline ends. In nucleotides, the CDR3 is TGTGCCAGCAGCCAAGATAGCGGAGCGGCCTACGAGCAGTACTTC. Its translation is CASSQDSGAAYEQYF.

This clone has just one count. The gene calls are TRBV5-1 and TRBJ1-1; 8 bases fit TRBD1. Looked up from germline, CDR1 is SGHRS and CDR2 is YFSETQ. With 4 bases clipped from V and 1 base from J, the junction kept 6 bases outside the gene matches. CDR3 length: 15 amino acids. The CDR3 sequence: CASSTAGGRNTEAFF. In DNA form, the CDR3 reads TGCGCCAGCAGCACTGCAGGGGGCCGGAACACTGAAGCTTTCTTT. Complete variable domain (other parts from reference TRBV5-1 and TRBJ1-1): KAGVTQTPRYLIKTRGQQVTLSCSPISGHRSVSWYQQTPGQGLQFLFEYFSETQRNKGNFPGRFSGRQFSNSRSEMNVSTLELGDSALYLCASSTAGGRNTEAFFGQGTRLTVV.

This chain joins TRBV5-1 and TRBJ2-7; D uncertain. Germline loops: CDR1 SGHRS, CDR2 YFSETQ. The CDR3 loop spans 13 amino acids. V was shortened by 6 bases and J by 3 bases, with 13 bases between the two germline ends. The CDR3: CASTLSDGYEQYF. In DNA, the CDR3 is TGCGCCAGCACCTTAAGCGACGGCTACGAGCAGTACTTC. Supplemented by reference TRBV5-1 and TRBJ2-7, the full variable domain reads KAGVTQTPRYLIKTRGQQVTLSCSPISGHRSVSWYQQTPGQGLQFLFEYFSETQRNKGNFPGRFSGRQFSNSRSEMNVSTLELGDSALYLCASTLSDGYEQYFGPGTRLTVT.

By share, this clone ranks as medium-sized. The sample contains more than one DNA sequence encoding this CDR3. CDR3 DNA: TGTGCCAGCAGCTTGGGGACAGGGGTTGAGGACACTGAAGCTTTCTTT. Its protein is CASSLGTGVEDTEAFF. The genes are TRBV5-4 and TRBJ1-1, with 9 nucleotides matching TRBD1. There are 16 residues in the CDR3. Germline V gene lookup returns CDR1 SGHNT and CDR2 YYREEE (reference sequence). The V gene end was trimmed by 0 bases and the J gene end by 3 bases; junction bases not matched to a gene: 6.

The chain links TRBV28 to TRBJ2-1; a possible D gene is TRBD1 (6 bases). V lost 4 bases to trimming and J lost 13 bases, with 20 bases between them. This CDR3 has 14 amino acids. Germline V gene sequence: CDR1 MDHEN, CDR2 SYDVKM. In DNA form, the CDR3 reads TGTGCCAGCAGTTCCAGGACAGCGCAACCGCCTCAGTTCTTC. Protein product: CASSSRTAQPPQFF.

The rearrangement uses TRBV7-3 and TRBJ1-1, with D maybe TRBD1 (5 bases). CDR1 is SGHTA, CDR2 FQGTGA, per germline. This CDR3 comprises 13 residues. V lost 4 bases, J lost 1 base, and 7 bases lay in between. The DNA of the CDR3 is TGTGCCAGCAGCTCGGGGGAGAACACTGAAGCTTTCTTT. As protein: CASSSGENTEAFF.

V gene TRBV6-5 combines with J gene TRBJ1-5, with 7 bases fitting TRBD1. In germline, CDR1 is MNHEY, CDR2 SVGAGI. The CDR3 is made up of 14 amino acids. V trimming: 1 base; J trimming: 9 bases; junction bases outside the gene matches: 6. The CDR3 DNA follows: TGTGCCAGCAGTTACTTAGGGGGCTCATCGCCCCAGCATTTT. It encodes CASSYLGGSSPQHF.